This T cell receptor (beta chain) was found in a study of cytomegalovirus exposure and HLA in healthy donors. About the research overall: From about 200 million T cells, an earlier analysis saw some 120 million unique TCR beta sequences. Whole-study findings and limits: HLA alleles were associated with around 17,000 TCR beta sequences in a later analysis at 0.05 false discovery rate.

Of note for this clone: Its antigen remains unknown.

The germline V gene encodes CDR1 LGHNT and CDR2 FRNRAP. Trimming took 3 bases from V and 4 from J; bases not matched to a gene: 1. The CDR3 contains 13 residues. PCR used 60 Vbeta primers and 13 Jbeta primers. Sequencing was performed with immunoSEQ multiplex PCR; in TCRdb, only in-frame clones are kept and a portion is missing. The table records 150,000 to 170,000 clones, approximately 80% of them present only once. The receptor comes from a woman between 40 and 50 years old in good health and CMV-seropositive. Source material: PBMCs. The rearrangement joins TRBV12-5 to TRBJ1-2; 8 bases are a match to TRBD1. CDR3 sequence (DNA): TGTGCTAGTGGTTTAGGGACAGGCTATGGCTACACCTTC. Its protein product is CASGLGTGYGYTF.